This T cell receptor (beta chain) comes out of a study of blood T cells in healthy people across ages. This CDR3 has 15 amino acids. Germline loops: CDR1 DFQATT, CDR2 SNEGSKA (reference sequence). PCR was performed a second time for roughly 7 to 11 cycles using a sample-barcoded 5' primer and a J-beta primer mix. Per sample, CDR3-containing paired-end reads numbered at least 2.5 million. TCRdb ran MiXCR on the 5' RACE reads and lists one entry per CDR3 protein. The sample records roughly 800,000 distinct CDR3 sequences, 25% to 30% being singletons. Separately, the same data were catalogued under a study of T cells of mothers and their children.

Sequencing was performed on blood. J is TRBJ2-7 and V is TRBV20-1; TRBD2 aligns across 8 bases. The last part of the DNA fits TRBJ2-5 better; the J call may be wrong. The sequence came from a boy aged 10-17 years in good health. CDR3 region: CSARTSSGGWETQYF. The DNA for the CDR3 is TGCAGTGCTAGAACGTCAAGCGGGGGATGGGAGACCCAGTACTTC.